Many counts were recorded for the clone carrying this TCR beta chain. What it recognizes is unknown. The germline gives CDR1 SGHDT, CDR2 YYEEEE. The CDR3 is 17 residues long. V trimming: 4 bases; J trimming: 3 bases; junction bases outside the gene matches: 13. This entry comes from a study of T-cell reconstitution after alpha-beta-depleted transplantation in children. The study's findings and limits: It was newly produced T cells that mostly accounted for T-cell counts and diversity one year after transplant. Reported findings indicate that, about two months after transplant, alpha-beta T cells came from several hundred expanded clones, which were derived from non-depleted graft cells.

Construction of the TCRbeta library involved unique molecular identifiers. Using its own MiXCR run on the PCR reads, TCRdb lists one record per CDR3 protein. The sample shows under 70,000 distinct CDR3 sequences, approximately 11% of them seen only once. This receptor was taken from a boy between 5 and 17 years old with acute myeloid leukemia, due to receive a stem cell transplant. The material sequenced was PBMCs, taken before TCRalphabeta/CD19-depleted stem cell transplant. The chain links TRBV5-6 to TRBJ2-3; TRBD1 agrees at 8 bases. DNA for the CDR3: TGTGCCAGCAGCCCCGGACAGGGATTGGGCGCGACAGATACGCAGTATTTT. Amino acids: CASSPGQGLGATDTQYF.